This T cell receptor (beta chain) was documented in a study of cytomegalovirus exposure and HLA in healthy donors. Whole-study context: One earlier analysis, a look at 150 million to 200 million T cells, found roughly 120 million unique TCR beta sequences. Early released data comprised some 91 million unique TCRs from HLA-typed donors.

The CDR3 totals 15 residues. V dropped 5 bases and J dropped 1; count of bases not matched to a gene: 6. Per germline, CDR1 SGHVS and CDR2 FNYEAQ. Both 60 Vbeta primers and 13 Jbeta primers went into the PCR. The assay was immunoSEQ multiplex PCR, and TCRdb's table has in-frame clones only and misses some. Here the sample table reports 150,000 to 200,000 clones. Study-wide points: It has been reported that TCR beta sequences accurately predicted the HLA-A and HLA-B alleles of most subjects.

Comments on this clone: The antigen remains undetermined.

Sequenced material: PBMCs. The chain combines TRBV7-6 with TRBJ2-3; 7 bases line up with TRBD1. The receptor's source is a woman aged 18-35 years in good health and CMV-seropositive. CDR3 in amino acids: CASSPTGTGTDTQYF. The CDR3 region has the DNA TGTGCCAGCAGCCCAACTGGGACAGGCACAGATACGCAGTATTTT.